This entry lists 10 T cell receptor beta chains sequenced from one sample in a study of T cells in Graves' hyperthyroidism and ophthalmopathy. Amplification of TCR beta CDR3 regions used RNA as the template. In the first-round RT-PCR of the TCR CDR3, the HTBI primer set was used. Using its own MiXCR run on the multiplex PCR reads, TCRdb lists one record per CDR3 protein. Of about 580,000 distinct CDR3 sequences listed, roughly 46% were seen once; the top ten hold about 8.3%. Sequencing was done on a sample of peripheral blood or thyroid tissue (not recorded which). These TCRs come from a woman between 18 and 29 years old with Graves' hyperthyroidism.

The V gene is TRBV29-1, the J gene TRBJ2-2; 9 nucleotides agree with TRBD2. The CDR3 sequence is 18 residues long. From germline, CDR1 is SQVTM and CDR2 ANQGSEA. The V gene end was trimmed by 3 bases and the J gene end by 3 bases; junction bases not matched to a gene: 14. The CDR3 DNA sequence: TGCAGCGTTGACAGGGGTGGGGTATTAGCGGGAGACACCGGGGAGCTGTTTTTT. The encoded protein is CSVDRGGVLAGDTGELFF.

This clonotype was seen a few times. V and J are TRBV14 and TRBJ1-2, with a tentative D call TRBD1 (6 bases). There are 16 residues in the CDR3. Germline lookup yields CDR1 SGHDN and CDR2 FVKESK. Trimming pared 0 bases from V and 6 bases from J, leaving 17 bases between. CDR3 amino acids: CASSQDGSWGADGYTF. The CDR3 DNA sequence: TGTGCCAGCAGCCAAGATGGAAGCTGGGGGGCGGATGGCTACACCTTC.

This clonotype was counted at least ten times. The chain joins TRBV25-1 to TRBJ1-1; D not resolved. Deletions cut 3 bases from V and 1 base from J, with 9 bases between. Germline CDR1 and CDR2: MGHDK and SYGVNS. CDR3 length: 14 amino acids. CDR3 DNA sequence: TGTGCCAGCAGTGATACGGTCGGGAACACTGAAGCTTTCTTT. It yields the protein CASSDTVGNTEAFF.

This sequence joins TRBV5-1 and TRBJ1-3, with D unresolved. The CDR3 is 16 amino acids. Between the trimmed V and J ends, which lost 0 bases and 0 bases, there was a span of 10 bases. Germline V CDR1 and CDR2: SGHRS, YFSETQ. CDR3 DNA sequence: TGCGCCAGCAGCTTGGGTCCGAAGACCTCTGGAAACACCATATATTTT. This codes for CASSLGPKTSGNTIYF.

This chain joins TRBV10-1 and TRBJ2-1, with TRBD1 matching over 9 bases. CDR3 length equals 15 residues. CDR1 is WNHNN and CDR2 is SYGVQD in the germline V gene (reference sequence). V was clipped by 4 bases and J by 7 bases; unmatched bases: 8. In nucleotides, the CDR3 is TGCGCCAGCAGTGCCTTGGACAGGGGATCGAATGAGCAGTTCTTC. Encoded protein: CASSALDRGSNEQFF.

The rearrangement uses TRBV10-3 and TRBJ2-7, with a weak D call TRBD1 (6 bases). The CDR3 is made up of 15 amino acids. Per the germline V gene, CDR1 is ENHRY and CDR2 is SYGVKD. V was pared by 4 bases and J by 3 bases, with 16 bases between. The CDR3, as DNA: TGTGCCATCAGTGGGGGGCCGGCGACTTTCTACGAGCAGTACTTC. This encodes CAISGGPATFYEQYF.

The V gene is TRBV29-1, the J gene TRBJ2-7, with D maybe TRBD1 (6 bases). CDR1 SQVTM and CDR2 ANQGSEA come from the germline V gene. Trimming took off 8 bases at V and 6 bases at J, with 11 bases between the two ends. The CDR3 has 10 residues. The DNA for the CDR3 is TGCAGCTTGTCAGGGGTCGAGCAGTACTTC. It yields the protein CSLSGVEQYF.

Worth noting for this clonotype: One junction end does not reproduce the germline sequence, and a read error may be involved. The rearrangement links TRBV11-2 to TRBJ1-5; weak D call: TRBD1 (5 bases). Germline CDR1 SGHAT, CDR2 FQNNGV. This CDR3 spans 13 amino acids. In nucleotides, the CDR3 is TGTGCCAGCAACTTAGGGGATAATCAGCCCCAGCATTTT. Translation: CASNLGDNQPQHF.

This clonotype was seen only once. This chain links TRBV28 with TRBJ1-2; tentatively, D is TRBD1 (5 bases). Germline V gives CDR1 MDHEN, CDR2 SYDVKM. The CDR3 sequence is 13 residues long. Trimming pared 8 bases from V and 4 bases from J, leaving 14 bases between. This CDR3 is CASLGGAIYGYTF. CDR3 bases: TGTGCCAGCTTAGGTGGGGCTATCTATGGCTACACCTTC.

CDR3 in DNA: TGCAGCGTTGAAACGGCGGGGAGCTCCTACGAGCAGTACTTC. Protein sequence: CSVETAGSSYEQYF. The gene calls are TRBV29-1 and TRBJ2-7, with D maybe TRBD2 (6 bases). The germline V gene has CDR1 SQVTM and CDR2 ANQGSEA. V was shortened by 2 bases and J by 0 bases, with 11 bases between the two germline ends. This CDR3 comprises 14 residues.